Following are 20 T cell receptor beta chains from one sample sequenced in a study of cytomegalovirus exposure and HLA in healthy donors. The primer mix had 60 Vbeta and 13 Jbeta primers. Produced via immunoSEQ multiplex PCR; TCRdb's table is partial and in-frame only. The sample yields roughly 140,000 clones, around 78% seen once. The sample comprised PBMCs. These receptors were taken from a woman aged 40 to 50 in good health and CMV-seropositive.

The rearrangement joins TRBV10-1 to TRBJ2-1; 9 nucleotides align to TRBD2. Trimming removed 3 bases from V and 6 bases from J; junction bases left unmatched: 9. This CDR3 contains 16 residues. Germline CDR1 is WNHNN and CDR2 is SYGVQD (reference sequence). The CDR3 sequence: CASSEFAGGRRNEQFF. CDR3 sequence (DNA): TGCGCCAGCAGTGAATTCGCGGGAGGGAGGCGCAATGAGCAGTTCTTC.

This chain uses TRBV6-5 with TRBJ1-3; maybe TRBD1 (6 bases). CDR3 length equals 15 residues. V gave up 8 bases and J gave up 9 bases, with 23 bases separating them. CDR1 and CDR2 from the germline V gene are MNHEY and SVGAGI. The CDR3 DNA reads TGTGCCAGCGGAAACCATCACAGGGCCACTGGCACCATATATTTT. The encoded protein is CASGNHHRATGTIYF.

The chain combines TRBV6-5 with TRBJ2-2; TRBD1 matches 8 bases. V was clipped by 7 bases and J by 3 bases; unmatched bases: 4. This CDR3 has 14 amino acids. Germline V gene data show CDR1 as MNHEY and CDR2 as SVGAGI. CDR3 coding DNA: TGTGCCAGCACAGGGGGCCCCTACACCGGGGAGCTGTTTTTT. Translating gives CASTGGPYTGELFF.

The chain carries TRBV5-5 and TRBJ1-1; D unresolved. V shed 2 bases and J shed 1 base, with 6 bases lying between them. Germline assignment: CDR1 SGHKS and CDR2 YYEKEE (reference sequence). The CDR3 is 13 residues long. In nucleotides, the CDR3 is TGTGCCAGCAGCTTCGGGAGGAACACTGAAGCTTTCTTT. This encodes CASSFGRNTEAFF.

This clone appeared once. The rearrangement uses TRBV18 and TRBJ2-7; 9 bases line up with TRBD2. The CDR3 runs 15 residues. Germline CDR1 KGHSH, CDR2 LQKENI. The junction had 4 bases not matched to a gene; V was cut back by 2 bases and J by 2 bases. In DNA form, the CDR3 reads TGTGCCAGCTCACCAGGCCTAGCGGGGCCCTACGAGCAGTACTTC. It encodes CASSPGLAGPYEQYF. The variable domain in full, completed from reference TRBV18 and TRBJ2-7, reads NAGVMQNPRHLVRRRGQEARLRCSPMKGHSHVYWYRQLPEEGLKFMVYLQKENIIDESGMPKERFSAEFPKEGPSILRIQQVVRGDSAAYFCASSPGLAGPYEQYFGPGTRLTVT.

The chain carries TRBV21-1 and TRBJ2-1; the DNA was not compared with TRBD2, the D call given in the table. TRBV21-1 has pseudogene status. The CDR3 runs to 18 residues. The CDR3 nucleotides are TGTGCCAGCAGCAAAGAAAAAACTGGAGCGGGAGGGCCAAATGAGCAGTTCTTC. The encoded protein is CASSKEKTGAGGPNEQFF.

This clone showed up just once. The chain recombines TRBV28 with TRBJ2-7, with 10 bases identical to TRBD1. The V segment lost 1 base and the J segment 2 bases; nucleotides outside the gene matches: 8. Germline V gives CDR1 MDHEN, CDR2 SYDVKM. CDR3 size: 17 residues. This CDR3 reads CASSLSRGTGEPYEQYF. In DNA form, the CDR3 reads TGTGCCAGCAGTTTATCTCGCGGGACAGGGGAACCCTACGAGCAGTACTTC.

The V call is TRBV7-8, the J call TRBJ2-1; D may be TRBD2 (8 bases). Trimming removed 5 bases from V and 6 bases from J, with 17 bases in between. This CDR3 is 15 amino acids long. The germline CDR1 and CDR2 sequences are SGHVS and FQNEAQ. The CDR3 bases are TGTGCCAGCAGCCTAGGGGGCGGGAGGATCAATGAGCAGTTCTTC. Protein sequence: CASSLGGGRINEQFF. The complete variable domain, with remaining parts taken from reference TRBV7-8 and TRBJ2-1, reads GAGVSQSPRYKVAKRGQDVALRCDPISGHVSLFWYQQALGQGPEFLTYFQNEAQLDKSGLPSDRFFAERPEGSVSTLKIQRTQQEDSAVYLCASSLGGGRINEQFFGPGTRLTVL.

This chain uses TRBV13 with TRBJ2-7; 10 positions agree with TRBD1. Per germline, CDR1 PRHDT and CDR2 FYEKMQ (reference sequence). The J segment lost 3 bases and the V segment lost 4 bases, leaving 3 bases of the junction unmatched. The CDR3 has 14 amino acids. CDR3 bases: TGTGCCAGCAGCTCCCGGGACAGGGGCTACGAGCAGTACTTC. This codes for CASSSRDRGYEQYF.

The chain links TRBV6-1 to TRBJ1-1; 10 bases line up with TRBD1. Germline trimming cut 1 base from V and 7 bases from J; bases unmatched to any gene: 6. Looked up from germline, CDR1 is MNHNS and CDR2 is SASEGT. The CDR3 spans 15 residues. The CDR3 reads CASSEGWTGGVEAFF. The DNA for the CDR3 is TGTGCCAGCAGTGAAGGCTGGACAGGGGGAGTTGAAGCTTTCTTT.

This clone occurred a few times. The chain links TRBV5-5 to TRBJ2-5, with D possibly matching TRBD1 (6 bases). V dropped 3 bases and J dropped 7 bases, with 13 bases sitting between them. The CDR3 runs to 13 residues. CDR1 and CDR2 from the germline V gene are SGHKS and YYEKEE (reference sequence). CDR3 sequence (DNA): TGTGCCAGCAGCTCCGGGACATTAGGGACCCAGTACTTC. As protein: CASSSGTLGTQYF.

This sequence joins TRBV10-3 and TRBJ1-2; D is perhaps TRBD1 (5 bases). V lost 6 bases, J lost 8 bases, and 13 bases lay in between. Germline CDR1 and CDR2: ENHRY and SYGVKD. The CDR3 loop spans 12 amino acids. The CDR3 reads CAIRGRDMGYTF. The CDR3 DNA sequence: TGTGCCATCAGGGGGCGAGATATGGGCTACACCTTC.

The chain carries TRBV6-6 and TRBJ2-7; 8 positions match TRBD2. Per germline, CDR1 MNHNY and CDR2 SVGAGI (reference sequence). This CDR3 spans 16 amino acids. V lost 4 bases to trimming and J lost 0 bases; unmatched junction nucleotides: 8. The DNA for the CDR3 is TGTGCCAGCAGTTCCTTCACAGGGACTAGCTCCTACGAGCAGTACTTC. It yields the protein CASSSFTGTSSYEQYF.

The chain links TRBV6-1 to TRBJ2-2; D gene uncertain. Germline V lookup: CDR1 MNHNS, CDR2 SASEGT. CDR3 length: 15 residues. V lost 0 bases, J lost 3 bases, and 8 bases lay in between. This CDR3 reads CASSEALVYTGELFF. The CDR3 DNA follows: TGTGCCAGCAGTGAAGCGCTAGTTTACACCGGGGAGCTGTTTTTT.

V is TRBV19 and J is TRBJ1-1; D not resolved. The CDR3 extends over 13 amino acids. Germline V lookup: CDR1 LNHDA, CDR2 SQIVND (reference sequence). The V end was cut by 3 bases, the J end by 1 base, with 6 bases between. CDR3 coding DNA: TGTGCCAGTAGTATCAACACGAACACTGAAGCTTTCTTT. It is translated as CASSINTNTEAFF.

This rearrangement joins TRBV27 to TRBJ2-1; 10 bases agree with TRBD2. This CDR3 is 15 amino acids long. The V and J ends lost 5 bases and 4 bases, in that order; junction bases with no gene match: 5. Germline V gene sequence: CDR1 MNHEY, CDR2 SMNVEV (reference sequence). The CDR3 DNA is TGTGCCAGCAGTCTTAGCGGGAGGCCGTACAATGAGCAGTTCTTC. It specifies CASSLSGRPYNEQFF.

The rearrangement uses TRBV6-1 and TRBJ1-1; D is possibly TRBD1 (6 bases). V dropped 5 bases and J dropped 1 base, with 11 bases sitting between them. This CDR3 contains 14 residues. Looked up from germline, CDR1 is MNHNS and CDR2 is SASEGT. CDR3 in DNA: TGTGCCAGCAGTCCACAACAGGGGAACACTGAAGCTTTCTTT. Encoded protein: CASSPQQGNTEAFF.

V usage is TRBV2 and J usage is TRBJ1-1, with 8 bases lining up with TRBD1. The germline V gene has CDR1 SNHLY and CDR2 FYNNEI. This CDR3 region has 14 residues. J was trimmed by 2 bases and V by 6 bases; bases with no gene match: 5. The CDR3 DNA follows: TGTGCCAGCAGACCGGGACAGGTAAACACTGAAGCTTTCTTT. Protein product: CASRPGQVNTEAFF. The whole variable domain, remainder taken from reference TRBV2 and TRBJ1-1, is EPEVTQTPSHQVTQMGQEVILRCVPISNHLYFYWYRQILGQKVEFLVSFYNNEISEKSEIFDDQFSVERPDGSNFTLKIRSTKLEDSAMYFCASRPGQVNTEAFFGQGTRLTVV.

This chain links TRBV20-1 with TRBJ1-1; maybe TRBD1 (5 bases). CDR3 length: 11 residues. Germline V lookup: CDR1 DFQATT, CDR2 SNEGSKA (reference sequence). In DNA form, the CDR3 reads TGCAGCGGGGGAGGGAACACTGAAGCTTTCTTT. Its translation is CSGGGNTEAFF.

The rearrangement uses TRBV10-3 and TRBJ1-4; 10 nucleotides agree with TRBD1. Germline V gene sequence: CDR1 ENHRY, CDR2 SYGVKD. V shed 4 bases and J 0 bases; nucleotides not matched to a gene: 2. This CDR3 has 16 amino acids. CDR3: CAISVGTGATNEKLFF. CDR3 nucleotide sequence: TGTGCCATCAGTGTAGGGACAGGGGCAACTAATGAAAAACTGTTTTTT.